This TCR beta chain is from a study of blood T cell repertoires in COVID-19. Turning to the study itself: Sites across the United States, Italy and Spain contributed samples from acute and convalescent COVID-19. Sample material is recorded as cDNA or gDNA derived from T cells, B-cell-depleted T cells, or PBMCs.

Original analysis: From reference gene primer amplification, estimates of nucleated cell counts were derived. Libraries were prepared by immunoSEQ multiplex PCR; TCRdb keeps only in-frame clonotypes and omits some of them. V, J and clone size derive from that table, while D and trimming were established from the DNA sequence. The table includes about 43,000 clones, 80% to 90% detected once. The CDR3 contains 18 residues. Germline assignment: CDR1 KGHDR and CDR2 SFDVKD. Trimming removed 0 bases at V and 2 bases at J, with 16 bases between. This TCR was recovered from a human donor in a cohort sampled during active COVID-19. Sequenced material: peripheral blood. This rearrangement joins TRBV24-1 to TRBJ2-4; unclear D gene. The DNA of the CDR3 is TGTGCCACCAGTGATTTGCATGATGTGTGGCTTACCAAAAACATTCAGTACTTC. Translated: CATSDLHDVWLTKNIQYF.